This T cell receptor beta chain appears in the sequencing data of a study of Ad26.COV2.S vaccination and SARS-CoV-2 variants. The treatment denotes: some 20 received Ad26.COV2.S at low or high dose, single or two shots; roughly five received placebo; per-sample allocation not given. Samples were taken on day 63 after the first vaccine or placebo injection. General study points: Post-vaccination spike-specific CD8+ and CD4+ T cell responses reportedly had substantial breadth. Possibly, TCR breadth and depth analyses underestimated total T cell responses.

V lost 3 bases, J lost 0 bases, and 11 bases lay in between. Per germline, CDR1 KGHSH and CDR2 LQKENI. There are 16 residues in the CDR3. Libraries were prepared by immunoSEQ multiplex PCR; TCRdb keeps only in-frame clonotypes and omits some of them. The table has 300,000 to 400,000 clones, approximately 86% seen once. With regard to this clone: The antigen remains undetermined.

The sequence was obtained from a person aged 18-65 years who received the Ad26.COV2.S COVID-19 vaccine or a placebo. Specimen: peripheral blood, collected in a trial of Ad26.COV2.S vaccine versus placebo. V is TRBV18 and J is TRBJ2-2; no clear D. The CDR3 loop reads CASSPIDIANTGELFF. The CDR3 coding sequence is TGTGCCAGCTCACCGATCGACATAGCGAACACCGGGGAGCTGTTTTTT.